This TCR beta chain derives from a study of OX40 agonist ivuxolimab in advanced cancers. Study context: It was ivuxolimab, an agonistic anti-OX40 (CD134) antibody, that patients were treated with.

In regard to this clone: The antigen is not known.

General study points: The study found that CD8+ T cells averaged more expanded clones than CD4+. Expanded peripheral T-cell antigen specificity went undetermined.

Cycle 7 day 1, cycle 4 day 1, and baseline were the timepoints at which blood was sampled. The trim removed 6 bases at V and 8 bases at J, leaving 6 bases unmatched. CDR1 is MNHEY, CDR2 SVGAGI, per germline. The CDR3 extends over 13 amino acids. TCRdb's copy holds only in-frame clones and misses some; the assay was immunoSEQ multiplex PCR. Found here are about 77,000 clones, over 80% of them singletons; the top ten hold more than 0.3%. The starting material was CD4+ or CD8+ T cells sorted from blood, obtained in a trial of the OX40 agonist ivuxolimab. The receptor was derived from an adult with an advanced solid tumor such as melanoma, head and neck, liver or kidney cancer. V is TRBV6-5 and J is TRBJ1-2; TRBD1 matches 10 bases. CDR3 nucleotides: TGTGCCAGCAGACGACAGGGGGCGCAAGGCTACACCTTC. As protein: CASRRQGAQGYTF.